Each of the 20 T cell receptor beta chains below was sequenced from the same sample in a study of CD8 T cells in ankylosing spondylitis. TCRdb passed the 5' RACE reads through MiXCR, listing each CDR3 protein once. In the table there are some 240,000 distinct CDR3 sequences, 8% to 9.5% of which are singletons. The material sequenced was blood, either unsorted or a sorted T cell fraction (not recorded which). The origin of the receptors is a male donor with ankylosing spondylitis or in good health (not recorded which).

This clonotype was counted ten times or more. The gene calls are TRBV18 and TRBJ2-5; 9 bases are a match to TRBD2. Trimming took 6 bases from V and 5 from J; bases not matched to a gene: 10. This CDR3 spans 15 amino acids. Germline values: CDR1 KGHSH, CDR2 LQKENI. As DNA, the CDR3 is TGTGCCAGCTCGACTTTCGAGCGGGGGGATGAGACCCAGTACTTC. Translation: CASSTFERGDETQYF.

This clonotype was recorded many times. The CDR3 nucleotides are TGCAGTGCTGGCCGTAGCGGGGGTGCCGATGAGCAGTTCTTC. This codes for CSAGRSGGADEQFF. The chain uses TRBV20-1 and TRBJ2-1, with 9 positions matching TRBD2. The CDR3 extends over 14 amino acids. Germline values: CDR1 DFQATT, CDR2 SNEGSKA (reference sequence). After removal of 5 bases from V and 8 bases from J, the junction contained 10 bases not matched to a gene.

In this sample, this clonotype turned up many times. V is TRBV20-1 and J is TRBJ1-6; D perhaps matches TRBD1 (6 bases). CDR1 is DFQATT, CDR2 SNEGSKA, per germline (reference sequence). The CDR3 has 11 amino acids. The V end was cut by 6 bases, the J end by 6 bases, with 6 bases between. The CDR3 sequence: CSAGANSPLHF. DNA of the CDR3: TGCAGTGCGGGGGCTAATTCACCCCTCCACTTT.

This clonotype was recorded at least ten times. The rearrangement links TRBV4-2 to TRBJ1-4, with TRBD1 matching over 7 bases. With V trimmed by 0 bases and J by 8 bases, 9 bases remained unmatched. The CDR3 length is 16 residues. Germline-derived CDR1 and CDR2 are LGHNA and YNFKEQ. The CDR3 bases are TGTGCCAGCAGCCAAGAGGATCGACAGGGTATAGAAAAACTGTTTTTT. This codes for CASSQEDRQGIEKLFF.

This clonotype was picked up many times. The chain couples TRBV27 to TRBJ1-2, with 9 bases lining up with TRBD1. The CDR3 runs 18 residues. Germline trimming cut 4 bases from V and 4 bases from J; bases unmatched to any gene: 16. Germline CDR1 reads MNHEY; CDR2 reads SMNVEV (reference sequence). The CDR3 region has the DNA TGTGCCAGCAGTTGGAAAGCGATCGGGACAGGGAGCGGCTATGGCTACACCTTC. As protein: CASSWKAIGTGSGYGYTF.

This clonotype was picked up many times. This rearrangement joins TRBV19 to TRBJ2-1, with 10 bases identical to TRBD2. This CDR3 has 16 amino acids. CDR1 and CDR2 from the germline V gene are LNHDA and SQIVND (reference sequence). J was trimmed by 4 bases and V by 5 bases; bases with no gene match: 8. Here the CDR3 reads CASSPGAGGPYNEQFF. In DNA, the CDR3 is TGTGCCAGTAGTCCAGGAGCGGGAGGGCCGTACAATGAGCAGTTCTTC.

The chain carries TRBV27 and TRBJ2-1, with 10 nucleotides matching TRBD1. Trimming took 5 bases from V and 4 from J; bases not matched to a gene: 5. The CDR3 length is 15 residues. Germline V gene data show CDR1 as MNHEY and CDR2 as SMNVEV (reference sequence). The CDR3 loop is CASSLRTGGYNEQFF. In DNA form, the CDR3 reads TGTGCCAGCAGTCTCCGGACAGGGGGATACAATGAGCAGTTCTTC.

The rearrangement joins TRBV12-3 or TRBV12-4 to TRBJ2-5, with a tentative D call TRBD1 (6 bases). This CDR3 region has 13 residues. Trimming cost V 4 bases and J 3 bases, with 9 bases left between them. The CDR3, as DNA: TGTGCCAGCAGTTGGGGACAAAAAGAGACCCAGTACTTC. Amino acid sequence: CASSWGQKETQYF.

This clonotype appeared many times. The chain recombines TRBV6-2 or TRBV6-3 with TRBJ2-2; 7 bases fit TRBD2. Losses at the gene ends were 5 bases for V and 0 bases for J; bases not matched to a gene: 9. The CDR3 totals 17 residues. CDR1 is MNHEY and CDR2 is SVGEGT in the germline V gene. The CDR3 DNA reads as TGTGCCAGCAGTCCCCTAAGCGGGGACCCGAACACCGGGGAGCTGTTTTTT. Its translation: CASSPLSGDPNTGELFF.

There are many counts of this clonotype. The V call is TRBV11-2, the J call TRBJ2-7; TRBD1 matches 9 bases. V shed 0 bases and J 3 bases; nucleotides not matched to a gene: 9. This CDR3 region has 17 residues. The germline V gene encodes CDR1 SGHAT and CDR2 FQNNGV. For the CDR3, the DNA is TGTGCCAGCAGCTTAGATTGGTCCGGACAGGGGATCTACGAGCAGTACTTC. It yields the protein CASSLDWSGQGIYEQYF. Filled out from reference TRBV11-2 and TRBJ2-7, the complete variable domain reads EAGVAQSPRYKIIEKRQSVAFWCNPISGHATLYWYQQILGQGPKLLIQFQNNGVVDDSQLPKDRFSAERLKGVDSTLKIQPAKLEDSAVYLCASSLDWSGQGIYEQYFGPGTRLTVT.

This clonotype came up many times. The V gene is TRBV20-1, the J gene TRBJ1-1; TRBD1 is a possible D gene (5 bases). V shed 4 bases and J shed 2 bases, with 8 bases lying between them. Germline V gene lookup returns CDR1 DFQATT and CDR2 SNEGSKA (reference sequence). The CDR3 is 12 residues long. This CDR3 is CSATGGNTEAFF. The DNA for the CDR3 is TGCAGTGCTACTGGGGGAAACACTGAAGCTTTCTTT.

This clonotype was recorded at least ten times. The V call is TRBV5-6, the J call TRBJ2-7, with 7 bases that match TRBD2. Germline V CDR1 and CDR2: SGHDT, YYEEEE. The V and J ends lost 2 bases and 1 base, in that order; junction bases with no gene match: 6. CDR3 length: 15 residues. In DNA form, the CDR3 reads TGTGCCAGCAGCTTACTCGGGGAGGGTTCCTACGAGCAGTACTTC. It is translated as CASSLLGEGSYEQYF.

This chain links TRBV18 with TRBJ1-3; D is perhaps TRBD1 (5 bases). CDR1 and CDR2 from the germline V gene are KGHSH and LQKENI. There are 15 residues in the CDR3. Trimming shortened V by 6 bases and J by 4 bases, and 16 bases separated the two germline ends. CDR3 coding DNA: TGTGCCAGCTCCCCTCGGCCTGGGGCCGGAAACACCATATATTTT. Its translation is CASSPRPGAGNTIYF.

This clonotype was counted at least ten times. The gene calls are TRBV12-3 or TRBV12-4 and TRBJ1-2; TRBD1 is a possible D gene (6 bases). The CDR3 is made up of 14 amino acids. Trimming pared 6 bases from V and 8 bases from J, leaving 19 bases between. The CDR3 region is CASSPGGGSWGYTF. The CDR3 DNA is TGTGCCAGCAGCCCCGGAGGGGGAAGCTGGGGCTACACCTTC.

The J gene is TRBJ1-2, the V gene TRBV4-3; D not resolved. The V end was cut by 0 bases, the J end by 6 bases, with 11 bases between. Germline V gives CDR1 LGHNA, CDR2 YSLEER. The CDR3 runs to 14 residues. In DNA form, the CDR3 reads TGCGCCAGCAGCCAAGATCCTTGGGTCGATGGCTACACCTTC. Encoded protein: CASSQDPWVDGYTF.

This clonotype was detected ten times or more. The rearrangement uses TRBV24-1 and TRBJ2-3; no definite D call. This CDR3 has 14 residues. With 6 bases removed from V and 3 bases from J, the gap between germline ends came to 12 bases. Per germline, CDR1 KGHDR and CDR2 SFDVKD. This CDR3 is CATSRGGGTDTQYF. Here the CDR3 DNA reads TGTGCCACCAGTAGAGGCGGTGGGACAGATACGCAGTATTTT.

This clonotype was observed at least ten times. This chain joins TRBV5-1 and TRBJ2-1; D gene unclear. CDR3 length: 12 residues. Per germline, CDR1 SGHRS and CDR2 YFSETQ. The V end lost 1 base, the J end lost 7 bases, and 6 bases lay between the germline ends. CDR3 amino acids: CASSLRVNEQFF. The DNA of the CDR3 is TGCGCCAGCAGCTTGAGGGTGAATGAGCAGTTCTTC. The full variable domain, completed using reference TRBV5-1 and TRBJ2-1, is KAGVTQTPRYLIKTRGQQVTLSCSPISGHRSVSWYQQTPGQGLQFLFEYFSETQRNKGNFPGRFSGRQFSNSRSEMNVSTLELGDSALYLCASSLRVNEQFFGPGTRLTVL.

The V call is TRBV10-1, the J call TRBJ2-7; D unresolved. Germline V gene lookup returns CDR1 WNHNN and CDR2 SYGVQD (reference sequence). The V end lost 5 bases, the J end lost 7 bases, and 15 bases lay between the germline ends. This CDR3 comprises 13 residues. CDR3 nucleotide sequence: TGCGCCAGCAGTTTTGGCAGCAAGAATGAGCAGTACTTC. This gives the protein CASSFGSKNEQYF.

Many counts were recorded for this clonotype. This chain connects TRBV20-1 to TRBJ1-1, with a possible D match to TRBD1 (5 bases). Germline V gene data show CDR1 as DFQATT and CDR2 as SNEGSKA (reference sequence). The ends were cut back, 1 base at V and 1 base at J, with 13 bases in the middle. The CDR3 has 15 amino acids. The DNA for the CDR3 is TGCAGTGCTAGAGGGGGGAGACACCCGAACACTGAAGCTTTCTTT. It codes for CSARGGRHPNTEAFF.

This clonotype was detected many times. The chain carries TRBV27 and TRBJ2-2, with no clear D. Per the germline V gene, CDR1 is MNHEY and CDR2 is SMNVEV (reference sequence). CDR3 size: 14 residues. The ends were cut back, 6 bases at V and 3 bases at J, with 11 bases in the middle. As DNA, the CDR3 is TGTGCCAGCAGCCTGGGCACTTACACCGGGGAGCTGTTTTTT. Translation: CASSLGTYTGELFF.